This TCR beta chain appears in the sequencing data of a study of OX40 agonist ivuxolimab in advanced cancers. About the research overall: A male proportion of over 70% was recorded, with mean age approximately 56 years and range roughly 23 to 79. Partial responses occurred in three patients (one hepatocellular carcinoma, two cutaneous melanoma). Points from the study as a whole: Relative to CD4+, CD8+ T cells held more expanded clones on average.

Libraries were prepared by immunoSEQ multiplex PCR; TCRdb keeps only in-frame clonotypes and omits some of them. This sample has approximately 37,000 clones, with 65% to 85% found just once. Sampled blood was obtained at baseline, cycle 4 day 1, and cycle 7 day 1. The CDR3 is 16 residues long. The ends were cut back, 4 bases at V and 1 base at J, with 16 bases in the middle. CDR1 and CDR2 from the germline V gene are LGHNA and YNFKEQ. As to this clone: Its matching antigen is unknown.

The origin of this receptor is an adult with an advanced solid tumor such as melanoma, head and neck, liver or kidney cancer. The sample consisted of CD4+ or CD8+ T cells sorted from blood, taken in a trial of the OX40 agonist ivuxolimab. The chain links TRBV4-2 to TRBJ1-1, with a tentative D call TRBD1 (6 bases). CDR3 protein: CASSPLGQAKNTEAFF. For the CDR3, the DNA is TGTGCCAGCAGCCCGTTGGGACAAGCAAAGAACACTGAAGCTTTCTTT.